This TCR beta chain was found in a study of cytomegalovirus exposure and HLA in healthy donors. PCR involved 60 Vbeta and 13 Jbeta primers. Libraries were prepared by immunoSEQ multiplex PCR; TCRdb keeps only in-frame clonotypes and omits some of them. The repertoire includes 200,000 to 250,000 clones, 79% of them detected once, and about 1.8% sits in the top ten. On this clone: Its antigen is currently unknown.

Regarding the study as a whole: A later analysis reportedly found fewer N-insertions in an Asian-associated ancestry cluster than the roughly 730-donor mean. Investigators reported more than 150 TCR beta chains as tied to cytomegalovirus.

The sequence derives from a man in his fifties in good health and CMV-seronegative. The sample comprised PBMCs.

The CDR3 here is CASSLGSHRVNYGYTF. The CDR3 DNA sequence: TGTGCCAGCAGCTTGGGTTCACACAGAGTTAACTATGGCTACACCTTC. This sequence joins TRBV5-8 and TRBJ1-2; D remains unclear. V shed 0 bases and J shed 1 base, with 13 bases lying between them. CDR3 length equals 16 residues. Germline loops: CDR1 SGHTS, CDR2 YDEGEE. The full variable domain, rest sourced from reference TRBV5-8 and TRBJ1-2, is EAGVTQSPTHLIKTRGQQATLRCSPISGHTSVYWYQQALGLGLQFLLWYDEGEERNRGNFPPRFSGRQFPNYSSELNVNALELEDSALYLCASSLGSHRVNYGYTFGSGTRLTVV.